The 20 T cell receptor beta chains presented below share a single source sample, sequenced in a study of T cell responses to AZD1222 COVID-19 vaccine. Sequencing used immunoSEQ multiplex PCR; TCRdb keeps in-frame clones, though not all of them. The sample yields around 95,000 clones, about 87% seen once. The sequences come from peripheral blood, collected on day 0 of AZD1222 vaccination. These receptors all stem from an adult in good health.

The chain is built from TRBV3-1 (or the pseudogene TRBV3-2) and TRBJ2-1; a weak D match, TRBD2 (6 bases). Germline V gene lookup returns CDR1 LGHDT and CDR2 YNNKEL (reference sequence). V was pared by 4 bases and J by 0 bases, with 10 bases between. CDR3 size: 15 residues. CDR3 sequence reads: CASSLVGGSYNEQFF. In DNA, the CDR3 is TGTGCCAGCAGCCTTGTCGGGGGCTCCTACAATGAGCAGTTCTTC.

The chain uses TRBV6-5 and TRBJ1-1, with D possibly being TRBD1 (5 bases). CDR1 is MNHEY, CDR2 SVGAGI, per germline. This CDR3 has 11 amino acids. V lost 6 bases and J 8 bases, leaving 10 bases between the germline ends. DNA of the CDR3: TGTGCCAGCAGATGGGGGGAAGAAGCTTTCTTT. Translation: CASRWGEEAFF.

The V call is TRBV6-5, the J call TRBJ2-7; a weak D match, TRBD2 (5 bases). This CDR3 spans 14 amino acids. V shed 4 bases and J shed 3 bases, with 13 bases lying between them. The germline V gene encodes CDR1 MNHEY and CDR2 SVGAGI. The CDR3: CASSSPASSYEQYF. CDR3 DNA sequence: TGTGCCAGCAGTTCCCCCGCTAGCAGCTACGAGCAGTACTTC.

J is TRBJ2-1 and V is TRBV7-3; D may be TRBD1 or TRBD2 (6 bases each). Trimming pared 1 base from V and 0 bases from J, leaving 13 bases between. The CDR3 contains 17 residues. CDR1 and CDR2 from the germline V gene are SGHTA and FQGTGA. The CDR3 is CASSLKGPGASYNEQFF. The CDR3 bases are TGTGCCAGCAGCTTAAAGGGCCCGGGGGCCTCCTACAATGAGCAGTTCTTC. The full variable domain, its missing parts supplied by reference TRBV7-3 and TRBJ2-1, is GAGVSQTPSNKVTEKGKYVELRCDPISGHTALYWYRQSLGQGPEFLIYFQGTGAADDSGLPNDRFFAVRPEGSVSTLKIQRTERGDSAVYLCASSLKGPGASYNEQFFGPGTRLTVL.

This clone was picked up one time. V usage is TRBV10-3 and J usage is TRBJ2-3, with 8 bases lining up with TRBD1. J was trimmed by 5 bases and V by 10 bases; bases with no gene match: 17. The germline V gene has CDR1 ENHRY and CDR2 SYGVKD. The length of the CDR3 is 16 residues. The CDR3 loop is CATSGGTASVVDTQYF. In DNA form, the CDR3 reads TGTGCCACCTCAGGGGGCACGGCCTCCGTGGTAGATACGCAGTATTTT.

The chain joins TRBV7-9 to TRBJ1-2; D gene uncertain. Trimming took 2 bases from V and 8 from J, leaving 15 bases between them. Germline V gene lookup returns CDR1 SEHNR and CDR2 FQNEAQ (reference sequence). The CDR3 consists of 14 residues. CDR3 in amino acids: CASSLSRGREGYTF. CDR3 nucleotide sequence: TGTGCCAGCAGCTTATCACGTGGTAGGGAGGGCTACACCTTC.

The gene calls are TRBV15 and TRBJ2-3; no firm D call. Trimming removed 6 bases from V and 5 bases from J, with 6 bases in between. The length of the CDR3 is 11 residues. Germline V gene lookup returns CDR1 LNHNV and CDR2 YYDKDF (reference sequence). CDR3 protein: CATRAGDTQYF. DNA of the CDR3: TGTGCCACCAGGGCTGGAGATACGCAGTATTTT.

The V call is TRBV5-1, the J call TRBJ2-7, with 7 nucleotides matching TRBD2. Germline V lookup: CDR1 SGHRS, CDR2 YFSETQ. Unmatched junction bases numbered 11, after V lost 4 bases and J lost 7 bases. The CDR3 contains 14 residues. The DNA of the CDR3 is TGCGCCAGCAGCCCCCCGGGAGGAGCGAGTGAGCAGTACTTC. Amino acid sequence: CASSPPGGASEQYF.

The rearrangement uses TRBV11-3 and TRBJ1-4, with D maybe TRBD1 (6 bases). Between the trimmed V and J ends, which lost 1 base and 5 bases, there was a span of 11 bases. CDR3 length: 15 residues. Germline CDR1 is SGHNT and CDR2 is YENEEA. CDR3 sequence: CASSLARGSNEKLFF. The DNA of the CDR3 is TGTGCCAGCAGCTTAGCCAGGGGATCAAATGAAAAACTGTTTTTT.

J is TRBJ2-7 and V is TRBV6-6; the D gene is possibly TRBD2 (5 bases). This CDR3 comprises 12 residues. From germline, CDR1 is MNHNY and CDR2 SVGAGI (reference sequence). V was shortened by 5 bases and J by 2 bases, with 7 bases between the two germline ends. This CDR3 is CASSPGAYEQYF. Written as DNA, the CDR3 is TGTGCCAGCAGTCCCGGGGCCTACGAGCAGTACTTC.

The chain is built from TRBV28 and TRBJ2-7, with 9 bases aligning to TRBD1. J was trimmed by 3 bases and V by 5 bases; bases with no gene match: 5. This CDR3 region has 14 residues. Germline lookup yields CDR1 MDHEN and CDR2 SYDVKM. CDR3 residues: CASSAGTGNYEQYF. The CDR3, as DNA: TGTGCCAGCAGTGCCGGGACAGGGAACTACGAGCAGTACTTC.

The gene calls are TRBV7-9 and TRBJ1-2; the D is unclear. The CDR3 sequence is 14 residues long. Trimming took 2 bases from V and 0 from J, leaving 7 bases between them. The germline gives CDR1 SEHNR, CDR2 FQNEAQ (reference sequence). As DNA, the CDR3 is TGTGCCAGCAGCTTAACTTCGGCTAACTATGGCTACACCTTC. Encoded protein: CASSLTSANYGYTF.

The rearrangement links TRBV27 to TRBJ1-2, with a tentative D call TRBD1 (6 bases). The CDR3 has 14 amino acids. V was clipped by 6 bases and J by 8 bases, with 19 bases between them. Per germline, CDR1 MNHEY and CDR2 SMNVEV (reference sequence). Written as DNA, the CDR3 is TGTGCCAGCAGCGTGACAGGCCCTAAGGGGGGCTACACCTTC. It is translated as CASSVTGPKGGYTF.

The V gene is TRBV14, the J gene TRBJ1-2; no firm D call. Trimming stripped 1 base from V and 4 bases from J, with 13 bases between. Germline V gene lookup returns CDR1 SGHDN and CDR2 FVKESK. The CDR3 totals 15 residues. The CDR3, as DNA: TGTGCCAGCAGCCAAGGGGCGAACTTCGGCTATGGCTACACCTTC. Amino acids: CASSQGANFGYGYTF.

The chain uses TRBV15 and TRBJ1-2; possibly TRBD1 for D (5 bases). Germline V gene lookup returns CDR1 LNHNV and CDR2 YYDKDF (reference sequence). V lost 2 bases and J 3 bases, leaving 16 bases between the germline ends. CDR3 length: 16 amino acids. In DNA form, the CDR3 reads TGTGCCACCAGCAGATCCAGCAGGGTATCCGACTATGGCTACACCTTC. The encoded protein is CATSRSSRVSDYGYTF. Looking up the rest from reference TRBV15 and TRBJ1-2 gives the full variable domain: DAMVIQNPRYQVTQFGKPVTLSCSQTLNHNVMYWYQQKSSQAPKLLFHYYDKDFNNEADTPDNFQSRRPNTSFCFLDIRSPGLGDTAMYLCATSRSSRVSDYGYTFGSGTRLTVV.

The chain couples TRBV5-1 to TRBJ1-1, with D tentatively TRBD1 (5 bases). Looked up from germline, CDR1 is SGHRS and CDR2 is YFSETQ. The CDR3 totals 14 residues. The V end lost 0 bases, the J end lost 0 bases, and 6 bases lay between the germline ends. The CDR3, as DNA: TGCGCCAGCAGCTTGGGACAGATGAACACTGAAGCTTTCTTT. This gives the protein CASSLGQMNTEAFF.

This chain links TRBV12-5 with TRBJ2-2; D remains unclear. The CDR3 has 16 amino acids. Trimming left V 4 bases short and J 4 bases short, with 16 bases between. Germline V gene data show CDR1 as LGHNT and CDR2 as FRNRAP. CDR3 residues: CASGSPRRASTGELFF. DNA for the CDR3: TGTGCTAGTGGTTCACCTCGCCGGGCTTCCACCGGGGAGCTGTTTTTT.

This chain joins TRBV5-1 and TRBJ2-3, with 9 nucleotides matching TRBD2. V dropped 3 bases and J dropped 2; count of bases not matched to a gene: 4. Germline V CDR1 and CDR2: SGHRS, YFSETQ. There are 15 residues in the CDR3. The CDR3 nucleotides are TGCGCCAGCAGCTCCCTAGCGGGGCCCACAGATACGCAGTATTTT. This encodes CASSSLAGPTDTQYF.

The CDR3 DNA reads TGTGCCAGCAGCTCTCAGGGTGGGCCTGGAAACACCATATATTTT. Its protein product is CASSSQGGPGNTIYF. The rearrangement joins TRBV7-3 to TRBJ1-3; a possible D gene is TRBD1 (5 bases). Deletions cut 4 bases from V and 2 bases from J, with 12 bases between. The germline gives CDR1 SGHTA, CDR2 FQGTGA. CDR3 length: 15 amino acids.

This chain links TRBV10-1 with TRBJ1-5, with D unresolved. Germline values: CDR1 WNHNN, CDR2 SYGVQD (reference sequence). The CDR3 is made up of 15 amino acids. The V end lost 0 bases, the J end lost 9 bases, and 15 bases lay between the germline ends. The DNA for the CDR3 is TGCGCCAGCAGTGAGTCGGAGGTACCGATAGGGCCCCAGCATTTT. Encoded protein: CASSESEVPIGPQHF.